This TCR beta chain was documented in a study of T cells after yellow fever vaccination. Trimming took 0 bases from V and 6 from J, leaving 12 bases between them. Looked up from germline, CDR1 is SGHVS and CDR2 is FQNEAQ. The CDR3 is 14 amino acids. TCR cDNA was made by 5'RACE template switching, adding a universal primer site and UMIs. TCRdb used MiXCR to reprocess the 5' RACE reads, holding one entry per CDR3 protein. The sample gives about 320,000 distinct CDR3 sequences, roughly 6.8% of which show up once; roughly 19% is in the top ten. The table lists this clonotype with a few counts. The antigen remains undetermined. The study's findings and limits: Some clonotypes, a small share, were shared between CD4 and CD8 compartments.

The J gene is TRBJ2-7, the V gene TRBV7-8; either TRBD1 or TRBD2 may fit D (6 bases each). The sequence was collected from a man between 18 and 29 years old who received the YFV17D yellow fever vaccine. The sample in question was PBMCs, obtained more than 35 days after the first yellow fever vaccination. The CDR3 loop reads CASSLAGGHSEQYF. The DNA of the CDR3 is TGTGCCAGCAGCTTAGCTGGGGGGCACAGCGAGCAGTACTTC.